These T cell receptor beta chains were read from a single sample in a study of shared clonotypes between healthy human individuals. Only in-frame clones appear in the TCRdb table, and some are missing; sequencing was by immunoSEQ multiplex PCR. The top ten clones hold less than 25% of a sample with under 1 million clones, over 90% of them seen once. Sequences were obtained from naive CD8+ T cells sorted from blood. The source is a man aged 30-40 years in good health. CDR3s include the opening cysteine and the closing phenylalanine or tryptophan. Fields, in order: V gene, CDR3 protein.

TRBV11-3 CASSPLAGGEQFF
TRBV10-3 CAVLDGHNEQFF
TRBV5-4 CASSPKDRTYEQYF
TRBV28 CASNHRGNTEAFF
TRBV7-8 CASSYLRGATWNEQFF
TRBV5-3 CARSLEASGAETQYF
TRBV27 CASSFSGIGQPQHF
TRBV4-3 CASSQGYRGPYEQYF
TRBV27 CASSPPPLTRLPRETQYF
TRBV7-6 CASSLISGRDTGELFF
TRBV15 CATSRWDSMNTEAFF
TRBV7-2 CASSLGVSSTDTQYF
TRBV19 CASSIVRGRAYEQYF
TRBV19 CASRYGGTDTQYF
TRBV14 CASSHESLDYGYTF
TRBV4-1 CASSLTIRQGAVKNIQYF
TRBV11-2 CASSKTGEQFF
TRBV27 CASSFSVSSYEQYF
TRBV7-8 CASSSPPGLHF
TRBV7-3 CASSSPDRSGELFF
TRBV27 CASSLARNTEAFF
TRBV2 CASSEGSRLAPYEQYF
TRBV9 CASSTGVLNTEAFF
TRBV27 CASSLGGGLNTEAFF
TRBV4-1 CASSQETANTEAFF
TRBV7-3 CASSRGLAGDYEQYF
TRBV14 CASSRFKEGNTEAFF
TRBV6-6 CASSAGTGIGEQYF
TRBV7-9 CASSTHSGTSYEQYF
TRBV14 CASSQVPQDYEQYF
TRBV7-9 CASSRGRAADYGYTF
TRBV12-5 CASGLVRAGDKDTQYF
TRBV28 CASSPAGLGHEQYF
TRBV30 CAWSRRRPGLVKVEQFF
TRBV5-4 CASSSQGRPDTQYF
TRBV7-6 CASSLDNGGTEAFF
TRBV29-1 CSVVKRETYNEQFF